The source of this TCR beta chain is a study of T cell responses to AZD1222 COVID-19 vaccine. Trimming cost V 3 bases and J 8 bases; bases outside gene matches: 8. Per the germline V gene, CDR1 is SGDLS and CDR2 is YYNGEE. The CDR3 totals 15 residues. Sequenced by immunoSEQ multiplex PCR; TCRdb stores in-frame clones only, minus some. Here the sample spans roughly 260,000 clones, roughly 93% being singletons. V gene TRBV9 combines with J gene TRBJ1-6, with TRBD1 identical over 7 bases. The clonotype comes from an adult in good health. The source was peripheral blood, collected on day 0 of AZD1222 vaccination. The CDR3 coding sequence is TGTGCCAGCAGCGCCAGACAGGGCCGGGATTCACCCCTCCACTTT. Translation: CASSARQGRDSPLHF.